A single sample gave rise to the 3 T cell receptor beta chains below, sequenced in a study of blood T cells in healthy people across ages. A sample-barcoded 5' primer and a J-beta primer mix were used in a second PCR of about 7 to 12 cycles. TCRdb re-derived calls from the 5' RACE reads in MiXCR, one entry per CDR3 protein. The sample includes fewer than 2 million distinct CDR3 sequences, about two fifths of them seen just once. Sequences were obtained from blood. These receptors came from a human donor in good health.

The chain carries TRBV6-1 and TRBJ2-3; TRBD2 might be the D (6 bases). CDR3 length equals 13 residues. V gave up 10 bases and J gave up 6 bases, with 17 bases separating them. Germline assignment: CDR1 MNHNS and CDR2 SASEGT. CDR3 amino acids: CAIRLGGGDTQYF. The DNA of the CDR3 is TGTGCCATCCGCCTGGGCGGAGGGGATACGCAGTATTTT.

The chain links TRBV27 to TRBJ2-2; D is undetermined. In germline, CDR1 is MNHEY, CDR2 SMNVEV (reference sequence). The CDR3 runs to 13 residues. V lost 10 bases, J lost 4 bases, and 13 bases lay in between. For the CDR3, the DNA is TGTGCCACCCGGCCCCTCGGCACCGGGGAGCTGTTTTTT. Encoded protein: CATRPLGTGELFF.

V is TRBV6-1 and J is TRBJ1-1, with TRBD1 as a possible D gene (5 bases). This CDR3 spans 14 amino acids. Germline assignment: CDR1 MNHNS and CDR2 SASEGT. The V end lost 3 bases, the J end lost 5 bases, and 13 bases lay between the germline ends. In DNA, the CDR3 is TGTGCCAGCAGTGAGATGGGGGGGGAAACTGAAGCTTTCTTT. Protein: CASSEMGGETEAFF.